The 9 T cell receptor beta chains given below trace back to one sample, sequenced in a study of blood T cell repertoires in COVID-19 (TCRdb year 2020). Library preparation employed the immunoSEQ multiplex PCR assay. The table was pulled from immuneACCESS by TCRdb, which kept in-frame rearrangements only. Such tables lose some clones; where checked, under half of the loss comes from unresolved V genes, and the rest has no known cause. This sample holds around 140,000 clones; around 84% were observed only once. Together, the top ten hold about 2.2% of the sample. The sequencing input was PBMCs or T cells enriched from blood (not recorded which). These receptors all come from a man aged 35-49 years with acute COVID-19.

This chain connects TRBV20-1 to TRBJ2-5; D unresolved. V was shortened by 6 bases and J by 3 bases, with 5 bases between the two germline ends. The germline gives CDR1 DFQATT, CDR2 SNEGSKA (reference sequence). The CDR3 is 10 amino acids. CDR3 DNA sequence: TGCAGTGCGGCCGAAGAGACCCAGTACTTC. Protein product: CSAAEETQYF.

The chain links TRBV10-3 to TRBJ1-3; D may be TRBD1 (5 bases). CDR1 is ENHRY and CDR2 is SYGVKD in the germline V gene. There are 19 residues in the CDR3. V shed 1 base and J shed 4 bases, with 23 bases lying between them. CDR3 coding DNA: TGTGCCATCAGTGAGTTGGGACCTGGGTACGGGACTGCCGGAAACACCATATATTTT. Its protein is CAISELGPGYGTAGNTIYF.

The chain recombines TRBV19 with TRBJ1-6; D may be TRBD1 (6 bases). CDR3 length: 14 residues. Looked up from germline, CDR1 is LNHDA and CDR2 is SQIVND (reference sequence). Trimming left V 1 base short and J 10 bases short, with 11 bases between. CDR3 region: CASSIGGDRSPLHF. DNA for the CDR3: TGTGCCAGTAGTATAGGGGGTGACAGGTCACCCCTCCACTTT.

The sample holds one count of this clone. The rearrangement uses TRBV21-1 and TRBJ2-2; TRBD2 is taken as the D call from the table, unchecked against the DNA. TRBV21-1 is reported as a pseudogene. This CDR3 comprises 13 residues. The CDR3 sequence: CASSKERTGELFF. The CDR3 bases are TGTGCCAGCAGCAAAGAGCGAACCGGGGAGCTGTTTTTT.

This sequence joins TRBV7-9 and TRBJ2-5; D is perhaps TRBD2 (5 bases). Germline V gives CDR1 SEHNR, CDR2 FQNEAQ (reference sequence). The length of the CDR3 is 13 residues. Deletions cut 1 base from V and 5 bases from J, with 8 bases between. The DNA of the CDR3 is TGTGCCAGCAGCTTAGAGACGGGGGAGACCCAGTACTTC. This encodes CASSLETGETQYF. Supplemented by reference TRBV7-9 and TRBJ2-5, the full variable domain reads DTGVSQNPRHKITKRGQNVTFRCDPISEHNRLYWYRQTLGQGPEFLTYFQNEAQLEKSRLLSDRFSAERPKGSFSTLEIQRTEQGDSAMYLCASSLETGETQYFGPGTRLLVL.

The chain carries TRBV10-3 and TRBJ1-5; TRBD1 is a possible D gene (6 bases). The CDR3 spans 13 residues. With 6 bases removed from V and 7 bases from J, the gap between germline ends came to 13 bases. Per the germline V gene, CDR1 is ENHRY and CDR2 is SYGVKD. The CDR3, as DNA: TGTGCCATCAGACCCGGACAGAGCCAGCCCCAGCATTTT. It yields the protein CAIRPGQSQPQHF.

The chain couples TRBV7-6 to TRBJ1-2, with D uncertain. The germline V gene encodes CDR1 SGHVS and CDR2 FNYEAQ. The CDR3 is 15 residues long. Trimming took off 4 bases at V and 2 bases at J, with 14 bases between the two ends. In DNA, the CDR3 is TGTGCCAGCAGCTCCCACCGACTGAAGAACTATGGCTACACCTTC. It yields the protein CASSSHRLKNYGYTF.

This clone appeared once. The rearrangement uses TRBV12-3 or TRBV12-4 and TRBJ2-5; weak D call: TRBD1 (8 bases). The CDR3 loop spans 13 amino acids. The V end was cut by 5 bases, the J end by 7 bases, with 14 bases between. For the CDR3, the DNA is TGTGCCAGCAGTCGAACAGGGGGGGGGACCCAGTACTTC. Residues: CASSRTGGGTQYF.

The genes are TRBV15 and TRBJ1-3; D uncertain. The CDR3 sequence is 16 residues long. Germline V CDR1 and CDR2: LNHNV, YYDKDF (reference sequence). The germline V and J ends were trimmed by 0 bases and 1 base, with 10 bases remaining between them. The CDR3 loop is CATSRDVGGSGNTIYF. CDR3 nucleotides: TGTGCCACCAGCAGAGATGTAGGAGGATCTGGAAACACCATATATTTT.